This TCR beta chain derives from a study of CD8+CD57+ T cells in acquired aplastic anemia. Genomic DNA was employed as the template in profiling TCR beta VDJ and CDR3. MiXCR was run by TCRdb on the reads, yielding one entry per CDR3 protein. The sample yields about 110,000 distinct CDR3 sequences, approximately 48% seen once. Findings and caveats of the study: Patients had roughly 30 CD8+ CDR3 sequences in common with controls (the shared set).

This CDR3 contains 11 residues. Germline V gene data show CDR1 as MDHEN and CDR2 as SYDVKM. Trimming took 3 bases from V and 4 from J, leaving 1 base between them. The sample holds many counts of this clonotype. No antigen is known for it. The sequencing input was sorted CD4+, CD8+, or CD8+CD57+ T cells (not recorded which) from PBMCs. This clonotype was obtained from a human donor in good health, serving as a control. The V call is TRBV28, the J call TRBJ1-3; no clear D gene. For the CDR3, the DNA is TGTGCCAGCAGTTTCGGAAACACCATATATTTT. The encoded protein is CASSFGNTIYF.